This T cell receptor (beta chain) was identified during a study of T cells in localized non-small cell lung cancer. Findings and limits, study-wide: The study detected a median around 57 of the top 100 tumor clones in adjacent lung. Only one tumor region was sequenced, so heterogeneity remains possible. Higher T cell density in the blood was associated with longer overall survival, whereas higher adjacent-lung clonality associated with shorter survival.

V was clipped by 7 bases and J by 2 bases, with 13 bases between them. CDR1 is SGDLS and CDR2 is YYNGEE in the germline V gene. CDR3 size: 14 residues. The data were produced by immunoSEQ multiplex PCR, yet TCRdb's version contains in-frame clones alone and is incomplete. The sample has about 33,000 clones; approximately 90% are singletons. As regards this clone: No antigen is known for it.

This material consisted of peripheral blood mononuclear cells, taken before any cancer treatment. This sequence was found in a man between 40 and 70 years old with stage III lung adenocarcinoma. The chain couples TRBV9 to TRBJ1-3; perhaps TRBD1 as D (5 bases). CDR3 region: CASSYGGTGNTIYF. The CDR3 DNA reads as TGTGCCAGCTCGTACGGGGGGACTGGAAACACCATATATTTT.